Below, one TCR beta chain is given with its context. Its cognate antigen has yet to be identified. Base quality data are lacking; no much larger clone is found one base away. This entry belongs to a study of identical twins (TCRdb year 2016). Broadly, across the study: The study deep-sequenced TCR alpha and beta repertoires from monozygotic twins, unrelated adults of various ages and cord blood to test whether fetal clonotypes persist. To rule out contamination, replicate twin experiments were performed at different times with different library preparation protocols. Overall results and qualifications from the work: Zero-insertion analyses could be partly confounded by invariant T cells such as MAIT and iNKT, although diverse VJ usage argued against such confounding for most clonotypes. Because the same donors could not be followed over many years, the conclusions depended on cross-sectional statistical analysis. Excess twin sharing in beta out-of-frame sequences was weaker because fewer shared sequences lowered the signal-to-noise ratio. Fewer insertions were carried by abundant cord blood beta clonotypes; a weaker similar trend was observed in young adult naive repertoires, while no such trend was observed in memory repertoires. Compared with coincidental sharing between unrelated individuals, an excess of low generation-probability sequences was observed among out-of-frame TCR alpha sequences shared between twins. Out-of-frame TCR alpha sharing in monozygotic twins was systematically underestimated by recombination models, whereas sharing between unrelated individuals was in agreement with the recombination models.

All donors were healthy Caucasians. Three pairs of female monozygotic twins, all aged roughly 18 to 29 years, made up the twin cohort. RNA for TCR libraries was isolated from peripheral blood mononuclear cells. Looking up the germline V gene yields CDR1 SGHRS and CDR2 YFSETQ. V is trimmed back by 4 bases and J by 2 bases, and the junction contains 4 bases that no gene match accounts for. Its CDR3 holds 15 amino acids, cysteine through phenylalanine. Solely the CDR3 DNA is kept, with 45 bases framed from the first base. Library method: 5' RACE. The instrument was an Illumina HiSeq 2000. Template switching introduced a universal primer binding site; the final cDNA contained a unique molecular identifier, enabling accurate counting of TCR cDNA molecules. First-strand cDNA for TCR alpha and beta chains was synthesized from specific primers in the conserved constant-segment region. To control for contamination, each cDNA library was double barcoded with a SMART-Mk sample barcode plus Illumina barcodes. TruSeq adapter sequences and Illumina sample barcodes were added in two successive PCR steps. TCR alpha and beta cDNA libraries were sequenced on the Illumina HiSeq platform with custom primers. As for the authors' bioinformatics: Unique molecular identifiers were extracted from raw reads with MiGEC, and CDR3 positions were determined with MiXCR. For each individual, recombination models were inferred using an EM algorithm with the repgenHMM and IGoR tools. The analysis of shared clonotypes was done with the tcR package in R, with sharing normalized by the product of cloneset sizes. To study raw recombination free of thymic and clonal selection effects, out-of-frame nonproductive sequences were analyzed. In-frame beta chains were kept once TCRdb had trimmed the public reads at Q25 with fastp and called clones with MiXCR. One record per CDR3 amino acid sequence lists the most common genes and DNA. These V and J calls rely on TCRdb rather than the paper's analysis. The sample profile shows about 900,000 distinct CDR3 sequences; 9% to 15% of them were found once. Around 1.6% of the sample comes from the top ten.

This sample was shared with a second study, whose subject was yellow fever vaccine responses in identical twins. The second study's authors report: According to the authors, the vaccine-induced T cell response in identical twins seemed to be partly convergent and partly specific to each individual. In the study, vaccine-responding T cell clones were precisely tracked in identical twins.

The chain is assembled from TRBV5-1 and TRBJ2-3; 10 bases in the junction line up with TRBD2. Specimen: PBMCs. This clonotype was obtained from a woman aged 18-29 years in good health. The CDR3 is CASSKLAGDTDTQYF. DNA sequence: TGCGCCAGCAGCAAGCTAGCGGGGGACACAGATACGCAGTATTTT.